The 20 T cell receptor beta chains in this list originate from one sample, sequenced in a study of blood T cell repertoires in COVID-19. Produced via immunoSEQ multiplex PCR; TCRdb's table is partial and in-frame only. The sample has 75,000 to 90,000 clones; 75% to 90% are singletons. The sample was peripheral blood. The receptors derive from a woman aged 40 to 50 with active or convalescent COVID-19.

This chain links TRBV5-6 with TRBJ2-1, with a weak D call TRBD1 (5 bases). Trimming left V 2 bases short and J 2 bases short, with 14 bases between. The CDR3 sequence is 16 residues long. Germline CDR1 and CDR2: SGHDT and YYEEEE. The chain's CDR3 is CASSFGFDRTYNEQFF. The CDR3, as DNA: TGTGCCAGCAGCTTTGGGTTTGACAGAACCTACAATGAGCAGTTCTTC.

The chain uses TRBV4-3 and TRBJ1-1; TRBD1 might be the D (5 bases). The germline V and J ends were trimmed by 0 bases and 0 bases, with 11 bases remaining between them. The CDR3 runs to 16 residues. Germline V CDR1 and CDR2: LGHNA, YSLEER. The CDR3 DNA is TGCGCCAGCAGCCAAGATCGGGGGGAAGTGAACACTGAAGCTTTCTTT. This encodes CASSQDRGEVNTEAFF.

The V call is TRBV27, the J call TRBJ2-5; D gene uncertain. The ends were cut back, 2 bases at V and 5 bases at J, with 12 bases in the middle. Germline assignment: CDR1 MNHEY and CDR2 SMNVEV (reference sequence). The CDR3 is made up of 14 amino acids. The CDR3 DNA sequence: TGTGCCAGCAGTTTAGGCACCTCCACCGAGACCCAGTACTTC. Amino acids: CASSLGTSTETQYF.

This chain links TRBV23-1 with TRBJ2-7, with TRBD1 as a possible D gene (6 bases). TRBV23-1 is an ORF; its function is uncertain. With 2 bases removed from V and 7 bases from J, the gap between germline ends came to 33 bases. The CDR3 contains 20 residues. The CDR3 protein is CASSQIVTGGFPKKMGEQYF. CDR3 in DNA: TGCGCCAGCAGTCAAATCGTGACAGGCGGGTTCCCCAAAAAAATGGGGGAGCAGTACTTC.

This clone was recorded a few times. CDR3 protein: CASSDREGQETQYF. The CDR3 bases are TGCGCCAGCAGTGATCGGGAGGGCCAAGAGACCCAGTACTTC. The chain couples TRBV10-2 to TRBJ2-5, with TRBD2 identical over 8 bases. V lost 3 bases, J lost 1 base, and 1 base stayed unmatched. The CDR3 is 14 residues long. Germline lookup yields CDR1 WSHSY and CDR2 SAAADI.

This clone was seen a handful of times. The V gene is TRBV5-4, the J gene TRBJ2-2, with 12 nucleotides matching TRBD1. The CDR3 length is 16 residues. V lost 4 bases and J lost 4; bases outside the gene matches: 5. CDR1 and CDR2 (germline): SGHNT, YYREEE (reference sequence). Written as DNA, the CDR3 is TGTGCCAGCAGCCGGGACAGGGGGCGTTTCACCGGGGAGCTGTTTTTT. This sequence encodes CASSRDRGRFTGELFF.

The rearrangement joins TRBV10-2 to TRBJ2-1, with a possible D match to TRBD2 (6 bases). The germline gives CDR1 WSHSY, CDR2 SAAADI. V dropped 7 bases and J dropped 8 bases, with 18 bases sitting between them. The CDR3 runs to 14 residues. The CDR3 DNA reads TGCGCCAGCATGGGGCGGGGCCGAAGGGATGAGCAGTTCTTC. Translation gives CASMGRGRRDEQFF.

This chain connects TRBV29-1 to TRBJ1-2; 9 nucleotides match TRBD1. V shed 7 bases, J shed 8 bases, and the junction held 5 bases outside the gene matches. This CDR3 is built from 11 residues. CDR1 is SQVTM, CDR2 ANQGSEA, per germline. CDR3 protein: CSERTGAGYTF. The CDR3 DNA reads as TGCAGCGAACGGACAGGGGCCGGCTACACCTTC.

The gene calls are TRBV12-5 and TRBJ1-1; D is unclear. The V end was cut by 4 bases, the J end by 4 bases, with 10 bases between. Germline CDR1 is LGHNT and CDR2 is FRNRAP. CDR3 length equals 13 residues. CDR3: CASGSPGSTEAFF. DNA for the CDR3: TGTGCTAGTGGTTCGCCAGGTTCCACTGAAGCTTTCTTT.

The rearrangement links TRBV5-4 to TRBJ2-1; 12 nucleotides match TRBD1. Per the germline V gene, CDR1 is SGHNT and CDR2 is YYREEE (reference sequence). This CDR3 is 16 amino acids long. V dropped 4 bases and J dropped 7; count of bases not matched to a gene: 9. The CDR3 coding sequence is TGTGCCAGCAGCCTTGGGACAGGGGGCTCTCATAATGAGCAGTTCTTC. Protein product: CASSLGTGGSHNEQFF.

The chain recombines TRBV7-2 with TRBJ2-5; the D gene is possibly TRBD1 (6 bases). CDR1 is SGHTA and CDR2 is FQGNSA in the germline V gene. V was trimmed by 5 bases and J by 0 bases, leaving 10 bases between them. The CDR3 totals 14 residues. Here the CDR3 DNA reads TGTGCCAGCAGCCCACAGGGCAACCAAGAGACCCAGTACTTC. It specifies CASSPQGNQETQYF.

The CDR3 sequence is CASRRRDTDTQYF. CDR3 in DNA: TGTGCCAGCAGAAGGCGGGACACAGATACGCAGTATTTT. The genes are TRBV12-3 or TRBV12-4 and TRBJ2-3; a possible D gene is TRBD2 (6 bases). Between the trimmed V and J ends, which lost 6 bases and 2 bases, there was a span of 9 bases. This CDR3 is 13 amino acids long.

The rearrangement links TRBV11-2 to TRBJ2-3; TRBD2 aligns across 8 bases. Germline V lookup: CDR1 SGHAT, CDR2 FQNNGV. The CDR3 consists of 19 residues. V was pared by 1 base and J by 1 base, with 13 bases of the junction left unmatched. CDR3 loop: CASSLVVGLSGRGTDTQYF. The CDR3 coding sequence is TGTGCCAGCAGCTTAGTGGTAGGGCTGAGCGGGAGAGGCACAGATACGCAGTATTTT.

This chain joins TRBV18 and TRBJ2-3; 8 bases are a match to TRBD2. CDR3 length: 18 amino acids. The germline gives CDR1 KGHSH, CDR2 LQKENI. The J segment lost 1 base and the V segment lost 1 base, leaving 10 bases of the junction unmatched. Here the CDR3 reads CASSPQRGGHFGTDTQYF. The CDR3 DNA reads as TGTGCCAGCTCACCACAACGGGGGGGCCATTTTGGCACAGATACGCAGTATTTT.

This clone was counted only a few times. The J gene is TRBJ1-3, the V gene TRBV3-1 (or the pseudogene TRBV3-2), with a tentative D call TRBD1 (6 bases). In germline, CDR1 is LGHDT, CDR2 YNNKEL (reference sequence). CDR3 length: 16 residues. V was clipped by 1 base and J by 1 base, with 11 bases between them. CDR3 region: CASSQGAGASGNTIYF. CDR3 bases: TGTGCCAGCAGCCAAGGAGCGGGGGCATCTGGAAACACCATATATTTT.

The chain recombines TRBV19 with TRBJ2-2; the D gene is possibly TRBD2 (6 bases). The CDR3 is 13 amino acids. Germline lookup yields CDR1 LNHDA and CDR2 SQIVND (reference sequence). Trimming pared 6 bases from V and 5 bases from J, leaving 10 bases between. CDR3 loop: CASRMGRTGELFF. CDR3 coding DNA: TGTGCCAGTAGAATGGGGAGGACCGGGGAGCTGTTTTTT.

The chain recombines TRBV6-5 with TRBJ1-4; D is possibly TRBD1 (5 bases). This CDR3 is 15 amino acids long. V lost 5 bases and J lost 4, with 14 bases in between. Germline V CDR1 and CDR2: MNHEY, SVGAGI. The DNA for the CDR3 is TGTGCCAGCAGTCAGGCGTGGGGGGGTAATGAAAAACTGTTTTTT. Translating gives CASSQAWGGNEKLFF.

The chain is built from TRBV11-3 and TRBJ2-5; 8 nucleotides align to TRBD2. V was clipped by 2 bases and J by 5 bases; unmatched bases: 10. The CDR3 is 16 residues long. Germline CDR1 SGHNT, CDR2 YENEEA. The CDR3 region is CASSLSSRTSWETQYF. CDR3 coding DNA: TGTGCCAGCAGCTTATCATCTCGGACTAGCTGGGAGACCCAGTACTTC.

The chain has TRBV6-5 and TRBJ1-2, with D tentatively TRBD1 (6 bases). Trimming pared 6 bases from V and 0 bases from J, leaving 11 bases between. The CDR3 covers 14 residues. Germline V gene lookup returns CDR1 MNHEY and CDR2 SVGAGI. The DNA of the CDR3 is TGTGCCAGCAGCAGGGGATACTCTAACTATGGCTACACCTTC. It codes for CASSRGYSNYGYTF.

This chain joins TRBV10-3 and TRBJ2-5; 10 positions match TRBD2. The CDR3 is made up of 16 amino acids. The V gene's germline CDR1 is ENHRY and CDR2 SYGVKD. J lost 1 base, V lost 5 bases, and 7 bases had no gene match. CDR3 amino acids: CAISSLLAGAQETQYF. The CDR3 DNA reads as TGTGCCATCAGTTCCCTCCTAGCGGGGGCCCAAGAGACCCAGTACTTC.